The 15 T cell receptor beta chains presented below share a single source sample, sequenced in a study of blood T cell repertoires in COVID-19 (dated by TCRdb to about 2020). Library preparation used the immunoSEQ multiplex PCR assay. TCRdb mirrors the immuneACCESS table, restricted to in-frame sequences. Some clones are absent from its copies; in checked studies, under half trace to an unresolved V gene, and the reason for the others is unknown. Within this sample are approximately 78,000 clones, with around 90% of them counted one time only. In total, the top ten clones hold around 29% of the sample. Sequences were obtained from peripheral blood. The receptors were sampled from a man aged 50-60 years with acute or convalescent COVID-19.

CDR3 sequence: CASSFDSSSGANVLTF. CDR3 coding DNA: TGCGCCAGCAGCTTTGACAGTTCCTCTGGGGCCAACGTCCTGACTTTC. The genes are TRBV5-1 and TRBJ2-6, with D tentatively TRBD1 (5 bases). Germline V gene data show CDR1 as SGHRS and CDR2 as YFSETQ. The CDR3 totals 16 residues. V was shortened by 2 bases and J by 0 bases, with 9 bases between the two germline ends.

The chain recombines TRBV9 with TRBJ2-7, with 7 bases identical to TRBD2. The V gene's germline CDR1 is SGDLS and CDR2 YYNGEE. This CDR3 has 14 amino acids. The V and J ends lost 0 bases and 2 bases, in that order; junction bases with no gene match: 2. CDR3: CASSVGEGPYEQYF. DNA for the CDR3: TGTGCCAGCAGCGTAGGGGAGGGACCCTACGAGCAGTACTTC.

The V and J genes are TRBV13 and TRBJ2-1; 10 nucleotides agree with TRBD2. CDR3 length: 16 amino acids. After removal of 5 bases from V and 4 bases from J, the junction contained 8 bases not matched to a gene. Germline-derived CDR1 and CDR2 are PRHDT and FYEKMQ (reference sequence). The CDR3 spells CASSLPLAGVYNEQFF. The DNA of the CDR3 is TGTGCCAGCAGCCTCCCCCTAGCGGGGGTTTACAATGAGCAGTTCTTC. Drawing the rest from reference TRBV13 and TRBJ2-1, the complete variable domain is AAGVIQSPRHLIKEKRETATLKCYPIPRHDTVYWYQQGPGQDPQFLISFYEKMQSDKGSIPDRFSAQQFSDYHSELNMSSLELGDSALYFCASSLPLAGVYNEQFFGPGTRLTVL.

V usage is TRBV3-1 (or the pseudogene TRBV3-2) and J usage is TRBJ1-1, with 8 bases identical to TRBD1. The V gene's germline CDR1 is LGHDT and CDR2 YNNKEL (reference sequence). V lost 4 bases, J lost 7 bases, and 8 bases stayed unmatched. This CDR3 spans 14 amino acids. The CDR3 reads CASSRGQGRIEAFF. The CDR3 region has the DNA TGTGCCAGCAGCCGCGGACAGGGAAGAATTGAAGCTTTCTTT.

V is TRBV4-1 and J is TRBJ1-2, with 8 bases matching TRBD1. Germline V gene sequence: CDR1 MGHRA, CDR2 YSYEKL. CDR3 length: 16 residues. The ends lost 4 bases at V and 4 bases at J; junction bases unmatched: 11. CDR3 bases: TGCGCCAGCAGCCCGCCCCTAGGACAGGGCTTCTATGGCTACACCTTC. Protein product: CASSPPLGQGFYGYTF.

The chain carries TRBV11-3 and TRBJ2-2; D remains unclear. CDR1 SGHNT and CDR2 YENEEA come from the germline V gene. With 1 base removed from V and 2 bases from J, the gap between germline ends came to 11 bases. The CDR3 consists of 16 residues. The CDR3 here is CASSLGLGTNTGELFF. CDR3 DNA sequence: TGTGCCAGCAGCTTAGGACTGGGTACAAACACCGGGGAGCTGTTTTTT. The full variable domain, with the rest looked up from reference TRBV11-3 and TRBJ2-2, is EAGVVQSPRYKIIEKKQPVAFWCNPISGHNTLYWYLQNLGQGPELLIRYENEEAVDDSQLPKDRFSAERLKGVDSTLKIQPAELGDSAVYLCASSLGLGTNTGELFFGEGSRLTVL.

The chain joins TRBV10-2 to TRBJ2-3; a weak D match, TRBD1 (6 bases). V shed 4 bases and J shed 9 bases, with 11 bases lying between them. Germline-derived CDR1 and CDR2 are WSHSY and SAAADI. The CDR3 loop spans 12 amino acids. The CDR3 bases are TGCGCCAGCAGTGCGACAGGCCGGACGCAGTATTTT. This gives the protein CASSATGRTQYF.

The gene calls are TRBV29-1 and TRBJ2-5, with 8 bases matching TRBD1. This CDR3 is built from 13 residues. Germline trimming cut 4 bases from V and 4 bases from J; bases unmatched to any gene: 5. The germline gives CDR1 SQVTM, CDR2 ANQGSEA. The CDR3 region has the DNA TGCAGCGTTGGGGACAGGAGGGGAGAGACCCAGTACTTC. Encoded protein: CSVGDRRGETQYF.

The rearrangement links TRBV2 to TRBJ2-3, with 12 bases matching TRBD2. This CDR3 contains 16 residues. Germline V gene sequence: CDR1 SNHLY, CDR2 FYNNEI. V lost 3 bases to trimming and J lost 5 bases; unmatched junction nucleotides: 6. Here the CDR3 reads CASSDRLAGGVDTQYF. The DNA of the CDR3 is TGTGCCAGCAGTGATCGGCTAGCGGGGGGGGTAGATACGCAGTATTTT.

This sequence joins TRBV4-1 and TRBJ2-5; D is possibly TRBD2 (5 bases). Trimming left V 1 base short and J 2 bases short, with 8 bases between. The CDR3 is 14 amino acids. CDR1 is MGHRA, CDR2 YSYEKL, per germline. The CDR3 spells CASSQGGSQETQYF. As DNA, the CDR3 is TGCGCCAGCAGCCAAGGAGGGAGTCAAGAGACCCAGTACTTC.

This clone was seen once. The V gene is TRBV7-9, the J gene TRBJ2-7; 7 nucleotides match TRBD1. Per the germline V gene, CDR1 is SEHNR and CDR2 is FQNEAQ (reference sequence). The CDR3 spans 13 residues. V gave up 1 base and J gave up 7 bases; unmatched junction bases: 4. Written as DNA, the CDR3 is TGTGCCAGCAGCTTAGAGACAGGGCTTGAGCAGTACTTC. Translated: CASSLETGLEQYF.

The chain links TRBV27 to TRBJ1-2; 8 bases align to TRBD1. The CDR3 runs to 16 residues. Germline V lookup: CDR1 MNHEY, CDR2 SMNVEV (reference sequence). V dropped 5 bases and J dropped 0; count of bases not matched to a gene: 8. This CDR3 is CASSKTGAQANYGYTF. The CDR3 nucleotides are TGTGCCAGCAGTAAGACAGGGGCCCAAGCTAACTATGGCTACACCTTC.

The V gene is TRBV7-9, the J gene TRBJ1-1; no clear D gene. This CDR3 is built from 12 residues. From germline, CDR1 is SEHNR and CDR2 FQNEAQ (reference sequence). V gave up 3 bases and J gave up 7 bases, with 9 bases separating them. DNA of the CDR3: TGTGCCAGCAGCTTTACAGAAGGTGAAGCTTTCTTT. It specifies CASSFTEGEAFF.

The V and J genes are TRBV5-6 and TRBJ2-2; no firm D call. Between the trimmed V and J ends, which lost 0 bases and 3 bases, there was a span of 12 bases. CDR1 is SGHDT and CDR2 is YYEEEE in the germline V gene. This CDR3 has 16 amino acids. The CDR3 loop reads CASSLAETGYTGELFF. CDR3 in DNA: TGTGCCAGCAGCTTGGCCGAAACCGGGTACACCGGGGAGCTGTTTTTT.

The chain recombines TRBV19 with TRBJ1-1, with D perhaps matching TRBD1 (6 bases). Germline CDR1 reads LNHDA; CDR2 reads SQIVND (reference sequence). The V and J ends lost 4 bases and 1 base respectively, with 16 bases between them. The CDR3 sequence is 16 residues long. Here the CDR3 DNA reads TGTGCCAGTAGTACACCAGACAGGCCCTGGAACACTGAAGCTTTCTTT. This encodes CASSTPDRPWNTEAFF.